One and the same sample provided the 15 T cell receptor beta chains below, sequenced in a study of regulatory T cells in long-lasting Graves disease. Described time point: newly diagnosed GD, antithyroid drugs for less than 3 months. The TCR library was made from RNA extracted from PBMCs. According to the study, TCR beta libraries were built with iRepertoire HTBI primers and CDR3-region Arm-PCR. TCRdb itself ran the multiplex PCR reads through MiXCR, one entry per CDR3 protein. The data hold hundreds of thousands of distinct CDR3 sequences, with roughly a sixth observed a single time. This sample also appeared in a second study, on T cells in Graves' hyperthyroidism and ophthalmopathy.

The sample here was peripheral blood mononuclear cells (PBMCs), taken at new diagnosis, from a patient treated with antithyroid drugs. The source is a man between 18 and 35 years old with Graves disease.

In this sample, this clonotype turned up many times. The chain has TRBV28 and TRBJ2-1; tentative D call: TRBD1 (5 bases). Trimming removed 3 bases at V and 8 bases at J, with 17 bases between. The CDR3 is made up of 15 amino acids. Germline CDR1 and CDR2: MDHEN and SYDVKM. CDR3 in amino acids: CASSLGQPNVDEQFF. The CDR3 DNA sequence: TGTGCCAGCAGTTTGGGGCAGCCAAATGTCGATGAGCAGTTCTTC.

This clonotype was picked up a small number of times. The V and J genes are TRBV5-1 and TRBJ1-5, with a tentative D call TRBD1 (5 bases). This CDR3 is 15 amino acids long. CDR1 is SGHRS and CDR2 is YFSETQ in the germline V gene. V lost 4 bases to trimming and J lost 6 bases, with 17 bases between them. This CDR3 is CASSPDSGEGQPQHF. CDR3 DNA: TGCGCCAGCAGCCCCGACTCGGGGGAGGGTCAGCCCCAGCATTTT.

This clonotype was counted between two and nine times. The chain carries TRBV10-3 and TRBJ2-6, with TRBD1 matching over 10 bases. The trim removed 8 bases at V and 0 bases at J, leaving 10 bases unmatched. This CDR3 is 18 amino acids long. Germline V gives CDR1 ENHRY, CDR2 SYGVKD. In DNA, the CDR3 is TGTGCCATCGGATTCCGGGACAGGGGACCCTCTGGGGCCAACGTCCTGACTTTC. This codes for CAIGFRDRGPSGANVLTF.

This clonotype was counted ten times or more. This chain links TRBV28 with TRBJ1-5, with no clear D. Germline V gene data show CDR1 as MDHEN and CDR2 as SYDVKM. V was cut by 6 bases and J by 4 bases, with 7 bases left in between. This CDR3 has 12 residues. The CDR3 sequence: CASRKENQPQHF. CDR3 in DNA: TGTGCCAGCAGAAAAGAGAATCAGCCCCAGCATTTT. The whole variable domain, filled in from reference TRBV28 and TRBJ1-5, reads DVKVTQSSRYLVKRTGEKVFLECVQDMDHENMFWYRQDPGLGLRLIYFSYDVKMKEKGDIPEGYSVSREKKERFSLILESASTNQTSMYLCASRKENQPQHFGDGTRLSIL.

The gene calls are TRBV9 and TRBJ2-7; 9 bases fit TRBD1. Germline CDR1 SGDLS, CDR2 YYNGEE. The ends lost 0 bases at V and 6 bases at J; junction bases unmatched: 7. This CDR3 comprises 15 residues. CDR3 sequence (DNA): TGTGCCAGCAGCGTAGGGGGGACAGGGCTTCTCGAGCAGTACTTC. Translated: CASSVGGTGLLEQYF.

This clonotype has a count of ten or more. V gene TRBV30 combines with J gene TRBJ2-3; 7 bases are a match to TRBD1. This CDR3 is 16 amino acids long. Per germline, CDR1 GTSNPN and CDR2 SVGIG (reference sequence). The V gene end was trimmed by 4 bases and the J gene end by 10 bases; junction bases not matched to a gene: 20. CDR3 coding DNA: TGTGCCTGGAAGGGGGCATATGGGGGAAACGCGGTTGCGCAGTATTTT. It is translated as CAWKGAYGGNAVAQYF.

This clonotype appeared a few times. The chain joins TRBV7-9 to TRBJ1-2; D gene unclear. The CDR3 has 14 amino acids. The ends were cut back, 4 bases at V and 6 bases at J, with 15 bases in the middle. Germline V gene data show CDR1 as SEHNR and CDR2 as FQNEAQ (reference sequence). CDR3 residues: CASSSSPPGNGYTF. The CDR3 DNA sequence: TGTGCCAGCAGCTCAAGTCCGCCGGGAAATGGCTACACCTTC.

This clonotype was counted at least ten times. This chain uses TRBV10-3 with TRBJ1-6; D uncertain. The CDR3 consists of 15 residues. The germline V gene has CDR1 ENHRY and CDR2 SYGVKD. Trimming took 0 bases from V and 14 from J, leaving 17 bases between them. The CDR3 bases are TGTGCCATCAGTGAGTCGAGCCAGATCCGGGAGGCCCTCCACTTT. It encodes CAISESSQIREALHF.

This clonotype showed up many times. The chain is built from TRBV28 and TRBJ2-7, with D perhaps TRBD1 or TRBD2 (5 bases each). Trimming removed 4 bases from V and 4 bases from J, with 11 bases in between. Per germline, CDR1 MDHEN and CDR2 SYDVKM. This CDR3 has 13 amino acids. The CDR3 DNA sequence: TGTGCCAGCAGTTGGGGACGGACATACGAGCAGTACTTC. Translated: CASSWGRTYEQYF.

In this sample, this clonotype turned up many times. V gene TRBV4-1 combines with J gene TRBJ1-5; D unresolved. V was pared by 0 bases and J by 6 bases, with 15 bases between. Germline CDR1 is MGHRA and CDR2 is YSYEKL. The CDR3 contains 16 residues. The CDR3 loop reads CASSQDSLSSAQPQHF. In DNA, the CDR3 is TGCGCCAGCAGCCAAGACTCTTTGAGTTCGGCTCAGCCCCAGCATTTT.

This clonotype has ten or more counts. The J gene is TRBJ2-2, the V gene TRBV28; no firm D call. Trimming stripped 7 bases from V and 5 bases from J, with 14 bases between. This CDR3 spans 14 amino acids. The germline CDR1 and CDR2 sequences are MDHEN and SYDVKM. CDR3: CASISQQNTGELFF. DNA of the CDR3: TGTGCCAGCATTTCTCAGCAGAATACCGGGGAGCTGTTTTTT.

This clonotype showed up many times. This chain uses TRBV6-1 with TRBJ2-7, with D possibly being TRBD1 (6 bases). Deletions cut 6 bases from V and 2 bases from J, with 14 bases between. Germline-derived CDR1 and CDR2 are MNHNS and SASEGT. CDR3 size: 14 residues. This CDR3 reads CASSVLRGPYEQYF. Written as DNA, the CDR3 is TGTGCCAGCAGCGTTCTCAGGGGACCCTACGAGCAGTACTTC.

This clonotype was seen repeatedly, ten times or more. This chain uses TRBV11-3 with TRBJ2-5; D gene ambiguous. Per germline, CDR1 SGHNT and CDR2 YENEEA. This CDR3 region has 14 residues. V was clipped by 5 bases and J by 2 bases, with 12 bases between them. The CDR3 DNA reads as TGTGCCAGCAGCCCCTCGGATAAACAAGAGACCCAGTACTTC. Translated: CASSPSDKQETQYF.

This chain joins TRBV6-1 and TRBJ2-1, with 14 bases fitting TRBD2. Germline values: CDR1 MNHNS, CDR2 SASEGT. The CDR3 is 17 amino acids. V gave up 6 bases and J gave up 2 bases; unmatched junction bases: 6. In DNA form, the CDR3 reads TGTGCCAGCAGCTATGGACTAGCGGGAGGCCCCTACAATGAGCAGTTCTTC. Encoded protein: CASSYGLAGGPYNEQFF.

Many counts were recorded for this clonotype. The germline gene is not matched at one end of the junction; a read error may be the cause. This chain joins TRBV9 and TRBJ1-5, with D tentatively TRBD1 (5 bases). Germline lookup yields CDR1 SGDLS and CDR2 YYNGEE. The CDR3 is 14 residues long. CDR3 bases: TGTGCCAGCAGCCATACAGGTAGCGATCAGCCCCAGCATTTT. Protein product: CASSHTGSDQPQHF.